Below are 20 T cell receptor beta chains sequenced from a single sample in a study of cytomegalovirus exposure and HLA in healthy donors. Both 60 Vbeta primers and 13 Jbeta primers went into the PCR. TCRdb's copy holds only in-frame clones and misses some; the assay was immunoSEQ multiplex PCR. This sample has 75,000 to 80,000 clones, with about three quarters found just once. Input material: PBMCs. The receptors come from a male donor in good health and CMV-seronegative.

The rearrangement uses TRBV27 and TRBJ2-7, with a possible D match to TRBD1 (6 bases). Germline V lookup: CDR1 MNHEY, CDR2 SMNVEV (reference sequence). The V end lost 4 bases, the J end lost 5 bases, and 15 bases lay between the germline ends. This CDR3 is built from 14 residues. The CDR3 sequence is CASSSQGGANEQYF. The CDR3 DNA is TGTGCCAGCAGTTCACAGGGTGGGGCCAACGAGCAGTACTTC.

This clone has a handful of counts. Other nucleotide sequences from this sample produce the same CDR3. In nucleotides, the CDR3 is TGTGCCAGCAGTGAAGCGAGGCAGCCCTCTGGAAACACCATATATTTT. It translates to CASSEARQPSGNTIYF. The chain has TRBV2 and TRBJ1-3; D not certain. The ends were cut back, 0 bases at V and 0 bases at J, with 9 bases in the middle. The germline V gene has CDR1 SNHLY and CDR2 FYNNEI. CDR3 size: 16 residues. Full variable domain (outside the CDR3, taken from reference TRBV2 and TRBJ1-3): EPEVTQTPSHQVTQMGQEVILRCVPISNHLYFYWYRQILGQKVEFLVSFYNNEISEKSEIFDDQFSVERPDGSNFTLKIRSTKLEDSAMYFCASSEARQPSGNTIYFGEGSWLTVV.

The rearrangement joins TRBV19 to TRBJ1-5; D may be TRBD1 (6 bases). CDR1 and CDR2 (germline): LNHDA, SQIVND (reference sequence). Trimming took 7 bases from V and 4 from J, leaving 14 bases between them. This CDR3 comprises 14 residues. CDR3 sequence (DNA): TGTGCCAGTACAACAGGGATAATGAATCAGCCCCAGCATTTT. Amino acids: CASTTGIMNQPQHF.

J is TRBJ1-1 and V is TRBV1; the table's D call, TRBD1, has no DNA check behind it. TRBV1 is a pseudogene locus. The CDR3 runs to 20 residues. The DNA for the CDR3 is TGCACCAGCAGCCACCTTCTAACCGGGACAGAAGTTCTGAGAGCTACTGAAGCTTTCTTT. It codes for CTSSHLLTGTEVLRATEAFF.

CDR3 amino acids: CASSSGGITEAFF. The DNA of the CDR3 is TGTGCCAGTAGCTCAGGGGGTATCACTGAAGCTTTCTTT. This chain connects TRBV19 to TRBJ1-1; 7 bases match TRBD1. With V trimmed by 6 bases and J by 4 bases, 5 bases remained unmatched. Germline loops: CDR1 LNHDA, CDR2 SQIVND (reference sequence). This CDR3 comprises 13 residues.

This clone came up a few times. The chain is built from TRBV7-2 and TRBJ1-1; D is unresolved. Germline assignment: CDR1 SGHTA and CDR2 FQGNSA. The CDR3 totals 14 residues. V dropped 5 bases and J dropped 1 base, with 11 bases sitting between them. CDR3 sequence: CASSHVPGNTEAFF. DNA for the CDR3: TGTGCCAGCAGCCACGTCCCAGGGAACACTGAAGCTTTCTTT. The full variable domain, in which reference TRBV7-2 and TRBJ1-1 provide the parts outside the CDR3, is GAGVSQSPSNKVTEKGKDVELRCDPISGHTALYWYRQSLGQGLEFLIYFQGNSAPDKSGLPSDRFSAERTGGSVSTLTIQRTQQEDSAVYLCASSHVPGNTEAFFGQGTRLTVV.

The DNA of the CDR3 is TGCGCCAGCAGCTCCCGAGGGGGAGAGACCCAGTACTTC. Protein product: CASSSRGGETQYF. V is TRBV5-1 and J is TRBJ2-5; possible D gene TRBD1, 6 bases. Per germline, CDR1 SGHRS and CDR2 YFSETQ. The CDR3 length is 13 residues. Between the trimmed V and J ends, which lost 3 bases and 4 bases, there was a span of 10 bases.

The table lists this clone with a few counts. V is TRBV4-1 and J is TRBJ1-2; D call uncertain. Germline CDR1 reads MGHRA; CDR2 reads YSYEKL. Between the trimmed V and J ends, which lost 4 bases and 7 bases, there was a span of 16 bases. The CDR3 covers 14 residues. CDR3 DNA: TGCGCCAGCAGCCTCATACGCGGGGATGGTGGCTACACCTTC. Translating gives CASSLIRGDGGYTF.

This chain connects TRBV7-2 to TRBJ2-5; D might be TRBD1 (6 bases). Trimming removed 6 bases at V and 1 base at J, with 15 bases between. The CDR3 runs to 15 residues. The germline V gene encodes CDR1 SGHTA and CDR2 FQGNSA. Written as DNA, the CDR3 is TGTGCCAGCAGACACGCCAGGGGCCCCCAAGAGACCCAGTACTTC. The encoded protein is CASRHARGPQETQYF.

Points on this clone: Germline and junction disagree at one end, which may indicate a read error. The chain employs TRBV19 and TRBJ1-5; D perhaps matches TRBD1 (6 bases). The CDR3 is made up of 14 amino acids. The germline CDR1 and CDR2 sequences are LNHDA and SQIVND (reference sequence). The CDR3 DNA sequence: TGTGCCAGTAGTAAAGGGGGAACTAGTCAGCCCCGGCATTTT. Its translation is CASSKGGTSQPRHF. The whole variable domain, remainder taken from reference TRBV19 and TRBJ1-5, is DGGITQSPKYLFRKEGQNVTLSCEQNLNHDAMYWYRQDPGQGLRLIYYSQIVNDFQKGDIAEGYSVSREKKESFPLTVTSAQKNPTAFYLCASSKGGTSQPRHFGDGTRLSIL.

The chain recombines TRBV6-1 with TRBJ1-5, with D maybe TRBD1 (5 bases). From germline, CDR1 is MNHNS and CDR2 SASEGT. The CDR3 has 14 amino acids. V shed 0 bases and J shed 11 bases, with 14 bases lying between them. The CDR3 DNA follows: TGTGCCAGCAGTGAAGCGCCGGGACTCGCGGCCCAGCATTTT. Its translation: CASSEAPGLAAQHF.

This rearrangement joins TRBV9 to TRBJ2-7; the D gene is possibly TRBD1 (5 bases). Germline V gene data show CDR1 as SGDLS and CDR2 as YYNGEE. Between the trimmed V and J ends, which lost 3 bases and 2 bases, there was a span of 9 bases. The CDR3 loop spans 13 amino acids. The CDR3 coding sequence is TGTGCCAGCAGCGAGGGGCCTACCTACGAGCAGTACTTC. Protein product: CASSEGPTYEQYF.

This chain uses TRBV16 with TRBJ2-1; tentative D call: TRBD2 (6 bases). V lost 3 bases to trimming and J lost 8 bases, with 14 bases between them. Germline V lookup: CDR1 KGHSY, CDR2 FQNENV. The CDR3 covers 14 residues. CDR3 coding DNA: TGTGCCAGCAGCCAGGATGGGACTCTTCATGAGCAGTTCTTC. Its translation is CASSQDGTLHEQFF.

This chain connects TRBV7-2 to TRBJ2-7, with TRBD2 matching over 7 bases. In germline, CDR1 is SGHTA, CDR2 FQGNSA. The CDR3 is made up of 12 amino acids. With V trimmed by 8 bases and J by 4 bases, 5 bases remained unmatched. The chain's CDR3 is CASGRGKYEQYF. Here the CDR3 DNA reads TGTGCCAGCGGGCGGGGGAAGTACGAGCAGTACTTC.

The V and J genes are TRBV29-1 and TRBJ1-2; D is undetermined. The CDR3 is 14 residues long. V lost 5 bases and J lost 4, with 17 bases in between. From germline, CDR1 is SQVTM and CDR2 ANQGSEA. CDR3 DNA sequence: TGCAGCGTTCGGGAACGAGATTCCTTCTATGGCTACACCTTC. Translation: CSVRERDSFYGYTF.

This sequence joins TRBV11-2 and TRBJ2-7, with 7 bases lining up with TRBD2. This CDR3 has 16 residues. V was pared by 5 bases and J by 2 bases, with 12 bases of the junction left unmatched. Per the germline V gene, CDR1 is SGHAT and CDR2 is FQNNGV. CDR3 sequence (DNA): TGTGCCAGCAGCGAACCCGGGGACGGGAGGCCCTACGAGCAGTACTTC. The encoded protein is CASSEPGDGRPYEQYF.

The V gene is TRBV7-9, the J gene TRBJ2-3; weak D call: TRBD2 (6 bases). Trimming pared 10 bases from V and 0 bases from J, leaving 26 bases between. Germline V CDR1 and CDR2: SEHNR, FQNEAQ (reference sequence). CDR3 length equals 18 residues. CDR3 sequence reads: CAIPGGKLAPASTDTQYF. CDR3 nucleotides: TGTGCCATCCCCGGCGGGAAGCTAGCCCCTGCTAGCACAGATACGCAGTATTTT.

For this clone: Its ends do not fully match the called genes, so a read error is possible. The V call is TRBV5-4, the J call TRBJ1-2, with no clear D. The CDR3 loop spans 13 amino acids. The germline CDR1 and CDR2 sequences are SGHNT and YYREEE (reference sequence). The CDR3 region is CASSFDGNYGYPF. CDR3 sequence (DNA): TGTGCCAGCAGCTTTGACGGAAACTATGGCTACCCCTTC. Full variable domain (rest looked up from reference TRBV5-4 and TRBJ1-2): ETGVTQSPTHLIKTRGQQVTLRCSSQSGHNTVSWYQQALGQGPQFIFQYYREEENGRGNFPPRFSGLQFPNYSSELNVNALELDDSALYLCASSFDGNYGYPFGSGTRLTVV.

This clone has more than one count but fewer than ten. V gene TRBV7-2 combines with J gene TRBJ2-5; D might be TRBD2 (6 bases). The V end lost 6 bases, the J end lost 4 bases, and 15 bases lay between the germline ends. This CDR3 comprises 14 residues. Germline CDR1 reads SGHTA; CDR2 reads FQGNSA. The CDR3 loop is CASSHGGRPETQYF. CDR3 coding DNA: TGTGCCAGCAGTCACGGAGGGCGACCAGAGACCCAGTACTTC.

In DNA form, the CDR3 reads TGCAGCGTCGGGATGGGTGGCGGGAGGCGCACAGATACGCAGTATTTT. It encodes CSVGMGGGRRTDTQYF. V gene TRBV29-1 combines with J gene TRBJ2-3; 8 bases line up with TRBD2. The junction had 12 bases not matched to a gene; V was cut back by 6 bases and J by 1 base. CDR1 SQVTM and CDR2 ANQGSEA come from the germline V gene. The CDR3 loop spans 16 amino acids.